These 29 T cell receptor beta chains came from one sample sequenced in a study of human T cells and chemical hapten exposure. TCRdb processed the RACE reads anew with MiXCR; each CDR3 protein has one entry. In the table there are 40,000 or so distinct CDR3 sequences, more than 9% of which are singletons. Time point: pre-sensitization, week 0. Treatment noted: therapeutic diphenylcyclopropenone sensitization with weekly scalp DPC. Sequenced here: whole blood, sampled in connection with sensitization to the hapten diphenylcyclopropenone (DPC). These receptors were taken from a man younger than 45 with alopecia areata. Some clones in this sample may be carry-over from other donors' samples.

The gene calls are TRBV4-3 and TRBJ2-3, with unresolved D. With 1 base removed from V and 6 bases from J, the gap between germline ends came to 17 bases. The CDR3 has 16 residues. CDR1 is LGHNA, CDR2 YSLEER, per germline. The CDR3 DNA reads as TGCGCCAGCAGCCAAGCTAGGTCGGCGCAGCAGGATACGCAGTATTTT. Residues: CASSQARSAQQDTQYF.

This clonotype was counted a few times. In DNA, the CDR3 is TGTGCCAGCAGGCCTCACAGGGGGCCAGGCAATCAGCCCCAGCATTTT. It is translated as CASRPHRGPGNQPQHF. The chain carries TRBV2 and TRBJ1-5, with 9 positions matching TRBD1. The trim removed 6 bases at V and 2 bases at J, leaving 8 bases unmatched. The CDR3 spans 16 residues. Germline V gene data show CDR1 as SNHLY and CDR2 as FYNNEI.

This clonotype was picked up a small number of times. V usage is TRBV7-8 and J usage is TRBJ2-7; TRBD1 might be the D (5 bases). CDR1 is SGHVS and CDR2 is FQNEAQ in the germline V gene. V was trimmed by 2 bases and J by 6 bases, leaving 17 bases between them. CDR3 length: 15 residues. The CDR3: CASSLNSGLAVEQYF. The CDR3 DNA follows: TGTGCCAGCAGCTTAAATTCAGGGCTCGCCGTCGAGCAGTACTTC.

This clonotype showed up many times. The rearrangement joins TRBV6-2 or TRBV6-3 to TRBJ2-1, with D maybe TRBD2 (5 bases). Between the trimmed V and J ends, which lost 6 bases and 6 bases, there was a span of 6 bases. The CDR3 has 11 residues. From germline, CDR1 is MNHEY and CDR2 SVGEGT. The CDR3 reads CASSEGNEQFF. CDR3 in DNA: TGTGCCAGCAGCGAGGGCAATGAGCAGTTCTTC.

In this sample, this clonotype turned up a few times. The chain recombines TRBV7-9 with TRBJ2-1; 8 nucleotides align to TRBD2. V was clipped by 3 bases and J by 7 bases; unmatched bases: 8. In germline, CDR1 is SEHNR, CDR2 FQNEAQ (reference sequence). The CDR3 extends over 15 amino acids. The CDR3 protein is CASSFAGTRMNEQFF. The CDR3 region has the DNA TGTGCCAGCAGCTTTGCCGGGACTAGAATGAATGAGCAGTTCTTC.

V and J are TRBV9 and TRBJ2-2; possibly TRBD2 for D (5 bases). Trimming shortened V by 4 bases and J by 7 bases, and 11 bases separated the two germline ends. The CDR3 runs 13 residues. In germline, CDR1 is SGDLS, CDR2 YYNGEE. The CDR3 here is CASSSQLGGELFF. CDR3 bases: TGTGCCAGCAGCTCCCAACTAGGCGGGGAGCTGTTTTTT.

This clonotype was detected ten times or more. V usage is TRBV7-6 and J usage is TRBJ2-3; no clear D gene. Trimming stripped 4 bases from V and 7 bases from J, with 18 bases between. The CDR3 covers 15 residues. The V gene's germline CDR1 is SGHVS and CDR2 FNYEAQ. The CDR3 nucleotides read TGTGCCAGCAGCTCCCTGGGCCCAGGCGGCCATACGCAGTATTTT. Amino acid sequence: CASSSLGPGGHTQYF.

In this sample, this clonotype turned up many times. This chain connects TRBV27 to TRBJ2-3; no reliable D call. The CDR3 length is 13 residues. V gave up 8 bases and J gave up 1 base, with 10 bases separating them. Germline V gene sequence: CDR1 MNHEY, CDR2 SMNVEV (reference sequence). CDR3 sequence reads: CASGYARTDTQYF. In DNA, the CDR3 is TGTGCCAGCGGGTACGCGCGCACAGATACGCAGTATTTT.

This clonotype was detected many times. The rearrangement links TRBV19 to TRBJ2-3; no reliable D call. Germline CDR1 and CDR2: LNHDA and SQIVND (reference sequence). The V end lost 4 bases, the J end lost 4 bases, and 6 bases lay between the germline ends. This CDR3 has 12 residues. Here the CDR3 reads CASSNRADTQYF. The CDR3 DNA reads TGTGCCAGTAGTAACCGTGCAGATACGCAGTATTTT.

The genes are TRBV20-1 and TRBJ1-5, with D unclear. V lost 6 bases and J 1 base, leaving 16 bases between the germline ends. The CDR3 has 15 amino acids. The germline V gene encodes CDR1 DFQATT and CDR2 SNEGSKA (reference sequence). As DNA, the CDR3 is TGCAGTGCCTCTCCCGGGCCGGAGAGCAATCAGCCCCAGCATTTT. Residues: CSASPGPESNQPQHF.

Only a few counts were recorded for this clonotype. The chain joins TRBV7-9 to TRBJ1-1; D call uncertain. Trimming cost V 4 bases and J 1 base, with 19 bases left between them. The CDR3 runs 17 residues. Germline V gene data show CDR1 as SEHNR and CDR2 as FQNEAQ (reference sequence). The CDR3 protein is CASSSPIGGESNTEAFF. CDR3 coding DNA: TGTGCCAGCAGCTCGCCTATAGGCGGAGAGTCGAACACTGAAGCTTTCTTT. The full variable domain, with the rest looked up from reference TRBV7-9 and TRBJ1-1, is DTGVSQNPRHKITKRGQNVTFRCDPISEHNRLYWYRQTLGQGPEFLTYFQNEAQLEKSRLLSDRFSAERPKGSFSTLEIQRTEQGDSAMYLCASSSPIGGESNTEAFFGQGTRLTVV.

This chain uses TRBV2 with TRBJ2-7; 12 nucleotides match TRBD2. The CDR3 has 15 amino acids. Germline V lookup: CDR1 SNHLY, CDR2 FYNNEI. The J segment lost 6 bases and the V segment lost 7 bases, leaving 10 bases of the junction unmatched. CDR3 residues: CASITSGGRASEQYF. DNA for the CDR3: TGTGCCAGCATTACTAGCGGGGGGAGAGCGTCCGAGCAGTACTTC.

This clonotype was seen at least ten times. This chain uses TRBV11-3 with TRBJ2-5; no firm D call. V was pared by 5 bases and J by 2 bases, with 18 bases between. The length of the CDR3 is 16 residues. Germline CDR1 and CDR2: SGHNT and YENEEA. The DNA for the CDR3 is TGTGCCAGCAGCCAATTCGAACCGGCCCCGCAAGAGACCCAGTACTTC. This codes for CASSQFEPAPQETQYF.

In this sample, this clonotype turned up many times. The chain has TRBV12-3 or TRBV12-4 and TRBJ2-3, with D possibly TRBD2 on 6 matching bases. The CDR3 runs to 14 residues. V lost 1 base and J lost 2, with 7 bases in between. This CDR3 is CASSLGGVTDTQYF. The CDR3 DNA reads TGTGCCAGCAGTTTAGGCGGGGTCACAGATACGCAGTATTTT.

The chain has TRBV5-6 and TRBJ2-7; tentatively, D is TRBD1 (5 bases). CDR3 length equals 13 residues. V dropped 0 bases and J dropped 2 bases, with 6 bases sitting between them. Germline loops: CDR1 SGHDT, CDR2 YYEEEE. The CDR3 nucleotides are TGTGCCAGCAGCTTGGGGGGCCCCTACGAGCAGTACTTC. This encodes CASSLGGPYEQYF.

For the CDR3, the DNA is TGTGCCAGCAGCTTAGAAACAGGGGGCGGGAATGAGCAGTTCTTC. It codes for CASSLETGGGNEQFF. V is TRBV7-2 and J is TRBJ2-1; 9 bases are a match to TRBD1. Per germline, CDR1 SGHTA and CDR2 FQGNSA. The CDR3 runs 15 residues. The ends lost 1 base at V and 7 bases at J; junction bases unmatched: 5.

This clonotype was observed a handful of times. V usage is TRBV6-1 and J usage is TRBJ2-3, with TRBD2 as a possible D gene (6 bases). V was clipped by 0 bases and J by 1 base, with 8 bases between them. Germline V CDR1 and CDR2: MNHNS, SASEGT. The CDR3 sequence is 15 residues long. This CDR3 is CASSEAGTGTDTQYF. CDR3 DNA: TGTGCCAGCAGTGAAGCAGGGACTGGCACAGATACGCAGTATTTT.

This clonotype was seen many times. The V gene is TRBV5-4, the J gene TRBJ2-7; the D is unclear. Looked up from germline, CDR1 is SGHNT and CDR2 is YYREEE (reference sequence). V lost 0 bases, J lost 4 bases, and 8 bases lay in between. This CDR3 is built from 13 residues. The CDR3 DNA follows: TGTGCCAGCAGCTTGGAAATCGGTTACGAGCAGTACTTC. This gives the protein CASSLEIGYEQYF.

The V and J genes are TRBV7-2 and TRBJ1-1; possible D gene TRBD1, 6 bases. Trimming left V 4 bases short and J 1 base short, with 13 bases between. This CDR3 has 15 amino acids. The germline V gene encodes CDR1 SGHTA and CDR2 FQGNSA. CDR3 region: CASSSRTVSNTEAFF. Written as DNA, the CDR3 is TGTGCCAGCAGCTCCCGGACAGTTTCGAACACTGAAGCTTTCTTT. The whole variable domain, remainder taken from reference TRBV7-2 and TRBJ1-1, is GAGVSQSPSNKVTEKGKDVELRCDPISGHTALYWYRQSLGQGLEFLIYFQGNSAPDKSGLPSDRFSAERTGGSVSTLTIQRTQQEDSAVYLCASSSRTVSNTEAFFGQGTRLTVV.

This clonotype has at least ten counts. The chain joins TRBV7-8 to TRBJ2-1; the match to TRBD1 covers 7 bases. CDR3 length: 15 amino acids. CDR1 and CDR2 from the germline V gene are SGHVS and FQNEAQ. With V trimmed by 4 bases and J by 4 bases, 7 bases remained unmatched. The CDR3 DNA follows: TGTGCCAGCAGCTATGGGGGACAGCTTTACAATGAGCAGTTCTTC. Its translation is CASSYGGQLYNEQFF.

The chain recombines TRBV5-6 with TRBJ2-3, with D unclear. The V and J ends lost 1 base and 7 bases respectively, with 10 bases between them. CDR1 is SGHDT, CDR2 YYEEEE, per germline. The length of the CDR3 is 13 residues. CDR3 in amino acids: CASSLRVGHTQYF. The CDR3 DNA follows: TGTGCCAGCAGCTTGAGGGTTGGTCATACGCAGTATTTT.

CDR3 in amino acids: CASGINEQFF. The DNA of the CDR3 is TGTGCCAGCGGAATCAATGAGCAGTTCTTC. V gene TRBV12-3 or TRBV12-4 combines with J gene TRBJ2-1; the D is unclear. The V end was cut by 8 bases, the J end by 6 bases, with 5 bases between. The CDR3 sequence is 10 residues long.

At least ten counts were recorded for this clonotype. This sequence joins TRBV14 and TRBJ1-2; D gene ambiguous. Trimming took off 4 bases at V and 4 bases at J, with 7 bases between the two ends. CDR1 is SGHDN and CDR2 is FVKESK in the germline V gene. CDR3 size: 12 residues. The CDR3 spells CASSLDRYGYTF. CDR3 coding DNA: TGTGCCAGCAGCCTCGACCGCTATGGCTACACCTTC.

In this sample, this clonotype turned up many times. This chain joins TRBV12-3 or TRBV12-4 and TRBJ2-3, with D unresolved. Trimming cost V 1 base and J 8 bases, with 7 bases left between them. The CDR3 covers 12 residues. The DNA for the CDR3 is TGTGCCAGCAGTTTAGATCGTAGTACGCAGTATTTT. This translates into CASSLDRSTQYF.

The chain is built from TRBV11-3 and TRBJ2-2; D remains ambiguous. The CDR3 contains 13 residues. The germline V and J ends were trimmed by 3 bases and 6 bases, with 8 bases remaining between them. Germline values: CDR1 SGHNT, CDR2 YENEEA. In DNA form, the CDR3 reads TGTGCCAGCAGCTTTCGAGTCGCCGGGGAGCTGTTTTTT. This sequence encodes CASSFRVAGELFF. Based on the CDR3 plus reference TRBV11-3 and TRBJ2-2, the full variable domain is EAGVVQSPRYKIIEKKQPVAFWCNPISGHNTLYWYLQNLGQGPELLIRYENEEAVDDSQLPKDRFSAERLKGVDSTLKIQPAELGDSAVYLCASSFRVAGELFFGEGSRLTVL.

This clonotype was detected ten times or more. This rearrangement joins TRBV7-2 to TRBJ2-3, with TRBD2 identical over 7 bases. The germline V gene has CDR1 SGHTA and CDR2 FQGNSA. The V gene end was trimmed by 8 bases and the J gene end by 7 bases; junction bases not matched to a gene: 15. This CDR3 has 15 amino acids. CDR3 region: CASYAPASGAHTQYF. CDR3 bases: TGTGCCAGCTACGCACCGGCTAGCGGAGCCCATACGCAGTATTTT.

This clonotype was observed at least ten times. The chain is built from TRBV6-5 and TRBJ1-6, with a weak D call TRBD1 (5 bases). Germline assignment: CDR1 MNHEY and CDR2 SVGAGI. Trimming pared 2 bases from V and 1 base from J, leaving 9 bases between. The CDR3 sequence is 16 residues long. The CDR3 DNA reads as TGTGCCAGCAGTTACGCAGGGAAGTCCTATAATTCACCCCTCCACTTT. This translates into CASSYAGKSYNSPLHF.

This clonotype was observed a handful of times. The V and J genes are TRBV21-1 and TRBJ2-1; TRBD1, the table's D call, lacks a check against the DNA. TRBV21-1 is recorded as a pseudogene. This CDR3 contains 16 residues. The chain's CDR3 is CASSKDQTEDYNEQFF. CDR3 nucleotides: TGTGCCAGCAGCAAAGATCAGACAGAAGACTACAATGAGCAGTTCTTC.

This clonotype rates as medium-sized. This chain links TRBV7-8 with TRBJ2-3, with D tentatively TRBD2 (5 bases). V shed 1 base and J shed 0 bases, with 11 bases lying between them. CDR3 length: 16 amino acids. Germline V gene lookup returns CDR1 SGHVS and CDR2 FQNEAQ. CDR3 DNA: TGTGCCAGCAGCTTAGGGCTGAGCGGTAGCACAGATACGCAGTATTTT. Protein product: CASSLGLSGSTDTQYF.